Following are 16 T cell receptor beta chains from one sample sequenced in a study of OX40 agonist ivuxolimab in advanced cancers. Here immunoSEQ multiplex PCR was the method, and the copy in TCRdb shows in-frame clones only, minus some. The sample lists tens of thousands of clones; roughly nine tenths were seen once. Here the sequenced sample was CD4+ or CD8+ T cells sorted from blood, taken in a trial of the OX40 agonist ivuxolimab. Source of these receptors: an adult with an advanced solid tumor such as melanoma, head and neck, liver or kidney cancer.

This clone has just one count. The chain links TRBV5-1 to TRBJ2-5, with D perhaps matching TRBD1 (5 bases). The CDR3 is 14 amino acids. CDR1 SGHRS and CDR2 YFSETQ come from the germline V gene. V was pared by 4 bases and J by 0 bases, with 10 bases between. CDR3 sequence reads: CASSRGQNQETQYF. The CDR3 DNA reads as TGCGCCAGCAGCCGCGGACAAAACCAAGAGACCCAGTACTTC.

The genes are TRBV6-6 and TRBJ1-1; D may be TRBD1 (5 bases). Germline V gene lookup returns CDR1 MNHNY and CDR2 SVGAGI (reference sequence). This CDR3 is built from 16 residues. Trimming cost V 2 bases and J 1 base, with 14 bases left between them. CDR3 sequence reads: CASSYVGGMGNTEAFF. In DNA, the CDR3 is TGTGCCAGCAGTTACGTCGGGGGTATGGGGAACACTGAAGCTTTCTTT.

This clone is a singleton in its sample. Other DNA variants within this sample encode the same CDR3. The chain recombines TRBV5-1 with TRBJ2-5; perhaps TRBD1 as D (6 bases). This CDR3 region has 14 residues. CDR1 SGHRS and CDR2 YFSETQ come from the germline V gene. Trimming took 0 bases from V and 2 from J, leaving 8 bases between them. This CDR3 reads CASSLGQAQETQYF. CDR3 bases: TGCGCCAGCAGCTTGGGACAGGCGCAAGAGACCCAGTACTTC.

The rearrangement uses TRBV11-2 and TRBJ2-4; 7 bases are a match to TRBD2. CDR3 length equals 17 residues. J gave up 0 bases and V 1 base, and 6 bases lay outside the gene matches. Germline V gene data show CDR1 as SGHAT and CDR2 as FQNNGV. CDR3 residues: CASSLVGRGVAKNIQYF. In DNA, the CDR3 is TGTGCCAGCAGCTTAGTCGGTCGGGGGGTAGCCAAAAACATTCAGTACTTC.

The chain recombines TRBV29-1 with TRBJ2-5; either TRBD1 or TRBD2 may supply D (5 bases each). Germline CDR1 SQVTM, CDR2 ANQGSEA. Trimming pared 3 bases from V and 5 bases from J, leaving 10 bases between. The CDR3 runs to 12 residues. CDR3 in DNA: TGCAGCGTTGATTTAGGGACCGAGACCCAGTACTTC. Translation gives CSVDLGTETQYF.

In nucleotides, the CDR3 is TGTGCCAGCAGCTTCGGGACAGGGGTCTATGGCTACACCTTC. Translation gives CASSFGTGVYGYTF. The V and J genes are TRBV5-4 and TRBJ1-2; the match to TRBD1 covers 10 bases. Germline lookup yields CDR1 SGHNT and CDR2 YYREEE (reference sequence). Germline trimming cut 2 bases from V and 4 bases from J; bases unmatched to any gene: 2. The CDR3 runs 14 residues. Variable domain in full (rest from reference TRBV5-4 and TRBJ1-2): ETGVTQSPTHLIKTRGQQVTLRCSSQSGHNTVSWYQQALGQGPQFIFQYYREEENGRGNFPPRFSGLQFPNYSSELNVNALELDDSALYLCASSFGTGVYGYTFGSGTRLTVV.

The chain uses TRBV5-1 and TRBJ2-7, with TRBD1 identical over 7 bases. The CDR3 has 14 amino acids. Germline CDR1 and CDR2: SGHRS and YFSETQ. The ends lost 7 bases at V and 3 bases at J; junction bases unmatched: 10. The CDR3 spells CASARQGGNYEQYF. The DNA of the CDR3 is TGCGCCAGCGCGAGACAGGGCGGTAACTACGAGCAGTACTTC.

This chain joins TRBV4-1 and TRBJ2-5; no clear D. The CDR3 covers 12 residues. The V gene's germline CDR1 is MGHRA and CDR2 YSYEKL. V dropped 1 base and J dropped 11 bases, with 11 bases sitting between them. This CDR3 is CASSQAGNGQYF. The CDR3 nucleotides read TGCGCCAGCAGCCAAGCCGGCAACGGTCAGTACTTC.

The chain employs TRBV13 and TRBJ2-2, with D maybe TRBD2 (5 bases). The V gene lost 7 bases and the J gene lost 6 bases, with 15 bases spanning the gap. Germline V gene sequence: CDR1 PRHDT, CDR2 FYEKMQ (reference sequence). The CDR3 totals 14 residues. CDR3 protein: CASTRLGGAGELFF. The CDR3 DNA reads TGTGCCAGCACTCGTCTAGGAGGTGCCGGGGAGCTGTTTTTT. Full variable domain (outside the CDR3, taken from reference TRBV13 and TRBJ2-2): AAGVIQSPRHLIKEKRETATLKCYPIPRHDTVYWYQQGPGQDPQFLISFYEKMQSDKGSIPDRFSAQQFSDYHSELNMSSLELGDSALYFCASTRLGGAGELFFGEGSRLTVL.

The chain recombines TRBV7-9 with TRBJ1-1, with D tentatively TRBD1 (5 bases). V lost 6 bases to trimming and J lost 1 base, with 12 bases between them. This CDR3 spans 14 amino acids. CDR1 and CDR2 from the germline V gene are SEHNR and FQNEAQ (reference sequence). The CDR3 nucleotides are TGTGCCAGCAGTCCCCAGGGAGGGAACACTGAAGCTTTCTTT. It encodes CASSPQGGNTEAFF.

The chain carries TRBV11-2 and TRBJ2-3, with D maybe TRBD2 (5 bases). The CDR3 is 14 amino acids. V gave up 5 bases and J gave up 3 bases, with 12 bases separating them. The germline CDR1 and CDR2 sequences are SGHAT and FQNNGV. The CDR3, as DNA: TGTGCCAGCAGCCGAGACTACCAAACAGATACGCAGTATTTT. Translation: CASSRDYQTDTQYF.

The gene calls are TRBV5-6 and TRBJ1-1; the match to TRBD1 covers 7 bases. V lost 0 bases to trimming and J lost 10 bases; unmatched junction nucleotides: 6. Germline assignment: CDR1 SGHDT and CDR2 YYEEEE. This CDR3 comprises 13 residues. CDR3 residues: CASSLGQGGRAFF. The CDR3 DNA is TGTGCCAGCAGCTTGGGGCAGGGGGGGCGAGCTTTCTTT.

The V gene is TRBV11-2, the J gene TRBJ2-1, with TRBD2 matching 7 bases. This CDR3 contains 14 residues. Germline CDR1 is SGHAT and CDR2 is FQNNGV. V lost 5 bases and J lost 9; bases outside the gene matches: 10. The CDR3 DNA reads as TGTGCCAGCAGCCTCCGACTAGCATCTCGTGAGCAGTTCTTC. It is translated as CASSLRLASREQFF.

The chain uses TRBV5-4 and TRBJ1-2; 9 positions agree with TRBD1. Germline assignment: CDR1 SGHNT and CDR2 YYREEE (reference sequence). There are 16 residues in the CDR3. V shed 3 bases, J shed 8 bases, and the junction held 14 bases outside the gene matches. The CDR3 protein is CASSSVTTQGAKGYTF. In DNA form, the CDR3 reads TGTGCCAGCAGCTCCGTAACCACACAGGGGGCGAAGGGCTACACCTTC.

The chain employs TRBV10-2 and TRBJ1-1; D may be TRBD1 (6 bases). The CDR3 runs to 12 residues. The V and J ends lost 6 bases and 4 bases respectively, with 9 bases between them. Germline V CDR1 and CDR2: WSHSY, SAAADI. The CDR3 loop is CASRDSSTEAFF. The DNA for the CDR3 is TGCGCCAGCAGGGACAGTAGCACTGAAGCTTTCTTT.

The rearrangement links TRBV27 to TRBJ1-6; no definite D call. Trimming left V 4 bases short and J 7 bases short, with 17 bases between. From germline, CDR1 is MNHEY and CDR2 SMNVEV (reference sequence). The CDR3 covers 16 residues. This CDR3 reads CASSSNGRSRNSPLHF. As DNA, the CDR3 is TGTGCCAGCAGTTCCAACGGCCGTTCCCGGAATTCACCCCTCCACTTT.